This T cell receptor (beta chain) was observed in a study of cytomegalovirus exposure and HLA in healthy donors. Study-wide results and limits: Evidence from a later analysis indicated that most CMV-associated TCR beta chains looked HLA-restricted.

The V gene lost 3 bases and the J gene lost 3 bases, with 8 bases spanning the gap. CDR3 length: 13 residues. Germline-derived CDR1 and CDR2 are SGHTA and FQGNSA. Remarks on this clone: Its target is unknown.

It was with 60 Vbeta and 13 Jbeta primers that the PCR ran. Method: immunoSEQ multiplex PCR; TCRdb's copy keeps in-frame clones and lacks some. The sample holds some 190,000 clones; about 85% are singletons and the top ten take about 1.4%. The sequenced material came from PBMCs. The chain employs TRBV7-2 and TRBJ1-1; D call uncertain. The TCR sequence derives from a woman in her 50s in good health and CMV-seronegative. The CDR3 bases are TGTGCCAGCAGCTTCGGGGATTACACTGAAGCTTTCTTT. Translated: CASSFGDYTEAFF.